Listed here are 21 T cell receptor beta chains from one sample, sequenced in a study of shared clonotypes between healthy human individuals. Sequencing used immunoSEQ multiplex PCR; TCRdb keeps in-frame clones, though not all of them. The sample comprises over 2 million clones, approximately 94% of which are singletons, and around 1.1% rests with the top ten. CD8 cells regarded as naive lacked CD45RO, were positively chosen for CCR7, and omitted terminally differentiated effector memory CD45RA+ cells. The sequenced material came from naive CD8+ T cells sorted from blood. These receptors came from a man between 18 and 35 years old in good health.

This clone was seen a single time. J is TRBJ2-3 and V is TRBV9; tentatively, D is TRBD2 (5 bases). The CDR3 is 14 amino acids. Trimming shortened V by 0 bases and J by 5 bases, and 10 bases separated the two germline ends. The germline CDR1 and CDR2 sequences are SGDLS and YYNGEE. The CDR3 bases are TGTGCCAGCAGCGTAGAGGTCGAGGGAGATACGCAGTATTTT. It is translated as CASSVEVEGDTQYF.

V gene TRBV2 combines with J gene TRBJ2-3; D not resolved. Germline CDR1 and CDR2: SNHLY and FYNNEI. This CDR3 region has 12 residues. V was cut by 3 bases and J by 4 bases, with 5 bases left in between. The CDR3 spells CASSDLPDTQYF. CDR3 in DNA: TGTGCCAGCAGTGATCTTCCAGATACGCAGTATTTT.

CDR3 in DNA: TGTGCCAGCAGCTTATCGTTTGCCGAGCAGTACTTC. Encoded protein: CASSLSFAEQYF. The rearrangement links TRBV11-2 to TRBJ2-7, with D uncertain. CDR1 is SGHAT and CDR2 is FQNNGV in the germline V gene. This CDR3 comprises 12 residues. The V end was cut by 2 bases, the J end by 6 bases, with 8 bases between.

This clone showed up just once. This chain uses TRBV7-9 with TRBJ2-7; 8 bases match TRBD1. The CDR3 loop spans 14 amino acids. The V and J ends lost 5 bases and 3 bases, in that order; junction bases with no gene match: 6. Germline V lookup: CDR1 SEHNR, CDR2 FQNEAQ (reference sequence). CDR3: CASSTKDRVYEQYF. CDR3 in DNA: TGTGCCAGCAGCACCAAGGACAGGGTCTACGAGCAGTACTTC. The full variable domain, in which reference TRBV7-9 and TRBJ2-7 provide the parts outside the CDR3, is DTGVSQNPRHKITKRGQNVTFRCDPISEHNRLYWYRQTLGQGPEFLTYFQNEAQLEKSRLLSDRFSAERPKGSFSTLEIQRTEQGDSAMYLCASSTKDRVYEQYFGPGTRLTVT.

This clone occurred once. At the DNA level, this CDR3 is encoded by other sequences in the same sample as well. The J gene is TRBJ2-3, the V gene TRBV13; 8 bases line up with TRBD2. The CDR3 runs to 15 residues. Losses at the gene ends were 1 base for V and 3 bases for J; bases not matched to a gene: 3. Germline V gene sequence: CDR1 PRHDT, CDR2 FYEKMQ (reference sequence). DNA for the CDR3: TGTGCCAGCAGCTTAGCGGGAGGGCCTACAGATACGCAGTATTTT. Its protein is CASSLAGGPTDTQYF. Complete variable domain (other parts from reference TRBV13 and TRBJ2-3): AAGVIQSPRHLIKEKRETATLKCYPIPRHDTVYWYQQGPGQDPQFLISFYEKMQSDKGSIPDRFSAQQFSDYHSELNMSSLELGDSALYFCASSLAGGPTDTQYFGPGTRLTVL.

The chain carries TRBV27 and TRBJ2-2, with D possibly being TRBD1 or TRBD2 (5 bases each). This CDR3 region has 14 residues. Trimming removed 3 bases at V and 7 bases at J, with 12 bases between. The germline CDR1 and CDR2 sequences are MNHEY and SMNVEV (reference sequence). As DNA, the CDR3 is TGTGCCAGCAGTTTGTGGGGGAGCGGCGGGGAGCTGTTTTTT. Translating gives CASSLWGSGGELFF.

V and J are TRBV5-1 and TRBJ2-7; 9 bases align to TRBD1. CDR3 size: 14 residues. V trimming: 3 bases; J trimming: 3 bases; junction bases outside the gene matches: 4. The germline V gene encodes CDR1 SGHRS and CDR2 YFSETQ. In DNA, the CDR3 is TGCGCCAGCAGCTGGTCGACAGGGGGCTACGAGCAGTACTTC. Translated, it gives CASSWSTGGYEQYF. Combining the CDR3 with reference TRBV5-1 and TRBJ2-7 gives the whole variable domain KAGVTQTPRYLIKTRGQQVTLSCSPISGHRSVSWYQQTPGQGLQFLFEYFSETQRNKGNFPGRFSGRQFSNSRSEMNVSTLELGDSALYLCASSWSTGGYEQYFGPGTRLTVT.

The chain employs TRBV5-1 and TRBJ1-2; D is unresolved. The CDR3 loop spans 13 amino acids. Germline V gene data show CDR1 as SGHRS and CDR2 as YFSETQ. Trimming left V 0 bases short and J 6 bases short, with 9 bases between. The CDR3 reads CASSLGPGDGYTF. The CDR3 DNA follows: TGCGCCAGCAGCTTGGGGCCGGGAGATGGCTACACCTTC.

This clone was seen once. V and J are TRBV28 and TRBJ2-3, with TRBD2 matching over 7 bases. CDR3 size: 17 residues. Germline V gene lookup returns CDR1 MDHEN and CDR2 SYDVKM. The junction had 13 bases not matched to a gene; V was cut back by 6 bases and J by 1 base. This chain's CDR3 is CASSPLTGGERTDTQYF. The CDR3 DNA is TGTGCCAGCAGCCCCCTGACTGGGGGGGAACGCACAGATACGCAGTATTTT.

The V and J genes are TRBV10-1 and TRBJ2-7, with 9 bases matching TRBD1. V lost 3 bases, J lost 6 bases, and 9 bases stayed unmatched. Looked up from germline, CDR1 is WNHNN and CDR2 is SYGVQD (reference sequence). This CDR3 has 15 amino acids. The DNA of the CDR3 is TGCGCCAGCAGTGACCGGACAGGGGTCCTGGGCGAGCAGTACTTC. Translating it yields CASSDRTGVLGEQYF.

V usage is TRBV5-1 and J usage is TRBJ1-1, with unresolved D. CDR1 is SGHRS, CDR2 YFSETQ, per germline. V was shortened by 7 bases and J by 0 bases, with 13 bases between the two germline ends. This CDR3 spans 14 amino acids. CDR3 coding DNA: TGCGCCAGCCGACCGGCAAACATGAACACTGAAGCTTTCTTT. Translated: CASRPANMNTEAFF.

The genes are TRBV7-6 and TRBJ2-7, with TRBD1 as a possible D gene (6 bases). Germline loops: CDR1 SGHVS, CDR2 FNYEAQ. The CDR3 has 12 residues. The V and J ends lost 1 base and 5 bases respectively, with 6 bases between them. CDR3 amino acids: CASSLDRDEQYF. The CDR3, as DNA: TGTGCCAGCAGCTTAGACAGGGACGAGCAGTACTTC.

The J gene is TRBJ2-1, the V gene TRBV11-2; 10 bases are shared with TRBD2. The junction had 7 bases not matched to a gene; V was cut back by 5 bases and J by 0 bases. Germline CDR1 and CDR2: SGHAT and FQNNGV. CDR3 length equals 17 residues. CDR3: CASSRTSGGGSYNEQFF. CDR3 sequence (DNA): TGTGCCAGCAGCCGGACTAGCGGTGGGGGCTCCTACAATGAGCAGTTCTTC.

The V gene is TRBV14, the J gene TRBJ2-7; either TRBD1 or TRBD2 may fit D (5 bases each). This CDR3 is built from 14 residues. The germline V gene has CDR1 SGHDN and CDR2 FVKESK. Trimming took off 0 bases at V and 4 bases at J, with 10 bases between the two ends. The CDR3 loop reads CASSQERGAYEQYF. The DNA for the CDR3 is TGTGCCAGCAGCCAAGAACGAGGGGCGTACGAGCAGTACTTC.

This chain joins TRBV9 and TRBJ1-2; no clear D gene. Germline V gives CDR1 SGDLS, CDR2 YYNGEE. The CDR3 consists of 14 residues. V shed 0 bases and J shed 7 bases, with 13 bases lying between them. CDR3 sequence reads: CASSVVEATGGYTF. CDR3 DNA sequence: TGTGCCAGCAGCGTAGTCGAGGCGACGGGTGGCTACACCTTC.

The chain carries TRBV30 and TRBJ1-1; D remains unclear. Trimming took 4 bases from V and 2 from J, leaving 8 bases between them. The CDR3 has 12 residues. Germline CDR1 and CDR2: GTSNPN and SVGIG (reference sequence). The CDR3 region is CAWTFHNTEAFF. The DNA of the CDR3 is TGTGCCTGGACCTTCCATAACACTGAAGCTTTCTTT. The full variable domain, completed using reference TRBV30 and TRBJ1-1, is SQTIHQWPATLVQPVGSPLSLECTVEGTSNPNLYWYRQAAGRGLQLLFYSVGIGQISSEVPQNLSASRPQDRQFILSSKKLLLSDSGFYLCAWTFHNTEAFFGQGTRLTVV.

The chain combines TRBV7-2 with TRBJ2-2; D is ambiguous. V was shortened by 6 bases and J by 6 bases, with 20 bases between the two germline ends. CDR3 length equals 16 residues. Germline CDR1 SGHTA, CDR2 FQGNSA. The CDR3, as DNA: TGTGCCAGCAGTCCAAGGACCGGCTTGATGGCCGGGGAGCTGTTTTTT. Translation gives CASSPRTGLMAGELFF. Based on the CDR3 plus reference TRBV7-2 and TRBJ2-2, the full variable domain is GAGVSQSPSNKVTEKGKDVELRCDPISGHTALYWYRQSLGQGLEFLIYFQGNSAPDKSGLPSDRFSAERTGGSVSTLTIQRTQQEDSAVYLCASSPRTGLMAGELFFGEGSRLTVL.

CDR3 region: CASSPHTGSYEQYF. The CDR3, as DNA: TGTGCCAGCAGTCCCCACACCGGTTCCTACGAGCAGTACTTC. The V and J genes are TRBV27 and TRBJ2-7; D gene uncertain. V lost 5 bases and J 1 base, leaving 12 bases between the germline ends. CDR1 and CDR2 from the germline V gene are MNHEY and SMNVEV (reference sequence). The CDR3 consists of 14 residues.

The chain combines TRBV5-5 with TRBJ1-6, with D hard to call. The V end was cut by 0 bases, the J end by 2 bases, with 6 bases between. CDR3 length equals 15 residues. Per the germline V gene, CDR1 is SGHKS and CDR2 is YYEKEE (reference sequence). CDR3 DNA: TGTGCCAGCAGCTTGGGGGCAGCCTATAATTCACCCCTCCACTTT. Amino acid sequence: CASSLGAAYNSPLHF.

This clone came up once. The CDR3 sequence: CASRVSGAYNEQFF. Written as DNA, the CDR3 is TGTGCCAGCAGGGTAAGCGGGGCCTACAATGAGCAGTTCTTC. The genes are TRBV2 and TRBJ2-1, with TRBD2 matching 7 bases. Losses at the gene ends were 6 bases for V and 2 bases for J; bases not matched to a gene: 4. The germline gives CDR1 SNHLY, CDR2 FYNNEI. The CDR3 contains 14 residues.

This rearrangement joins TRBV6-5 to TRBJ2-1; possibly TRBD1 or TRBD2 for D (6 bases each). Germline CDR1 and CDR2: MNHEY and SVGAGI. V was pared by 0 bases and J by 3 bases, with 12 bases between. This CDR3 is built from 16 residues. The CDR3 sequence: CASSYSTGAGYNEQFF. Here the CDR3 DNA reads TGTGCCAGCAGTTACTCGACGGGGGCTGGCTACAATGAGCAGTTCTTC.